This entry describes one T cell receptor beta chain. Antigen unknown. This sample is part of a study of radiotherapy plus CTLA-4 blockade in lung cancer. This CDR3 region has 13 residues. The ends were cut back, 6 bases at V and 6 bases at J, with 15 bases in the middle. Germline V gene data show CDR1 as LNHDA and CDR2 as SQIVND (reference sequence). Points from the study as a whole: TCR clones from tumors expanded in blood after radiotherapy plus ipilimumab.

Data came from immunoSEQ multiplex PCR; TCRdb stores just in-frame clones and leaves some out. The sample includes around 29,000 clones, 81% of them seen just once. It was focal radiation plus CTLA-4 blockade with ipilimumab that patients with chemo-refractory metastatic non-small-cell lung cancer received. The sequencing used peripheral blood, collected from a patient treated with radiotherapy plus ipilimumab. The chain joins TRBV19 to TRBJ2-7, with D maybe TRBD2 (5 bases). The source of this sequence is a human donor with non-small cell lung cancer that progressed on radiotherapy plus ipilimumab. Here the CDR3 DNA reads TGTGCCAGTAGCCTAGAGTTCCGGGGCGAGCAGTACTTC. Protein: CASSLEFRGEQYF.